This T cell receptor beta chain was recorded in a study of blood T cell repertoires in COVID-19. Repertoires were generated with immunoSEQ multiplex PCR, while TCRdb's copy carries only in-frame clones and drops some. The sample has 70,000 to 95,000 clones, 65% to 85% seen once; the top ten hold 1.8%. CDR3 length: 17 residues. Germline-derived CDR1 and CDR2 are LGHNA and YNFKEQ. Trimming took 0 bases from V and 7 from J; bases not matched to a gene: 12. The chain links TRBV4-2 to TRBJ1-5; 7 positions agree with TRBD1. The origin of this receptor is a woman aged 60-75 years with acute or convalescent COVID-19. Sequences were obtained from peripheral blood. The CDR3 DNA reads TGTGCCAGCAGCCAAGAAACCGTTACCTCGACAGGGCAGCCCCAGCATTTT. Its protein is CASSQETVTSTGQPQHF.